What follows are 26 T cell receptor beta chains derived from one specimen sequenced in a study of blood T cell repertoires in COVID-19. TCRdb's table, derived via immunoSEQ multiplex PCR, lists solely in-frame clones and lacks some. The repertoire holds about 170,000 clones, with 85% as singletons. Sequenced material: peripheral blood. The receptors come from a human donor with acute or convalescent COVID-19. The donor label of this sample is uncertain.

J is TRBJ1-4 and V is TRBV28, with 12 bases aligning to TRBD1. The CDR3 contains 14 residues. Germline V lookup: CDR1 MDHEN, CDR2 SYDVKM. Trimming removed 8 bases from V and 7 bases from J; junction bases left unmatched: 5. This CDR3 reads CASGTGGEVEKLFF. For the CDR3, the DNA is TGTGCCAGCGGGACAGGGGGCGAGGTTGAAAAACTGTTTTTT.

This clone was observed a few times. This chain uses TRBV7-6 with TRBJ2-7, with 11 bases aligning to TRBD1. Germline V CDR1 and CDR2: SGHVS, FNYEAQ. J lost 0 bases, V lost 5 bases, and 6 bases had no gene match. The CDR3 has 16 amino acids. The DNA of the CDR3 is TGTGCCAGCAGCACTCCCGGGACAGGGGGCTCCTACGAGCAGTACTTC. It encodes CASSTPGTGGSYEQYF.

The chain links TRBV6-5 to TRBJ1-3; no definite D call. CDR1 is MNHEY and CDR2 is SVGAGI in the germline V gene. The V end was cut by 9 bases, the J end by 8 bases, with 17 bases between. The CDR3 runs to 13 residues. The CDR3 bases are TGTGCCAGTAGAGTAGAGGTACCTGACACCATATATTTT. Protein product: CASRVEVPDTIYF.

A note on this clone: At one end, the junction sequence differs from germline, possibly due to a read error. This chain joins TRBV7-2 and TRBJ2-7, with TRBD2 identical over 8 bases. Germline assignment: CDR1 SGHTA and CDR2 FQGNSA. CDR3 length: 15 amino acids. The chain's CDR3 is CASTLLGGGPGEQYF. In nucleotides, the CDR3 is TGTGCCAGCACCTTACTCGGGGGGGGGCCTGGAGAGCAGTACTTC.

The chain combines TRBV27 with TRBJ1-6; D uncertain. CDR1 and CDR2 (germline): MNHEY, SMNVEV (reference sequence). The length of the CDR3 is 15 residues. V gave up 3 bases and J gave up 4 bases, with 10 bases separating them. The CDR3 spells CASSLERIYNSPLHF. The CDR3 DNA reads TGTGCCAGCAGTTTGGAGCGGATTTATAATTCACCCCTCCACTTT.

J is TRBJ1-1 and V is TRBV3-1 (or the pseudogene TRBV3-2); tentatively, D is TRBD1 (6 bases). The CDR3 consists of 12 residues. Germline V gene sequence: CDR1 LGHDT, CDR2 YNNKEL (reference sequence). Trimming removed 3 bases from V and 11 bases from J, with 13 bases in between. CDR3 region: CASSHRTGFAFF. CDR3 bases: TGTGCCAGCAGCCACCGCACAGGGTTTGCTTTCTTT.

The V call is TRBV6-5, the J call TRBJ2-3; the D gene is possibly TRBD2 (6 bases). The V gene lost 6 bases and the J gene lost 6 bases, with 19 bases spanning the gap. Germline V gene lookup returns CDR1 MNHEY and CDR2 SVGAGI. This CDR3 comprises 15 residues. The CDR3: CASSRSGAAGDTQYF. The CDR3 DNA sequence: TGTGCCAGCAGCCGCTCCGGGGCGGCGGGGGATACGCAGTATTTT.

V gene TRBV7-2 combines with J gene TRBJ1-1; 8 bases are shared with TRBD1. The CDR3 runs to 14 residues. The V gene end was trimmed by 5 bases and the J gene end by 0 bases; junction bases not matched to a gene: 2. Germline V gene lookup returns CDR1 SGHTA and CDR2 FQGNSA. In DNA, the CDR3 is TGTGCCAGCAGCAGACAGGGGATGAACACTGAAGCTTTCTTT. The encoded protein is CASSRQGMNTEAFF.

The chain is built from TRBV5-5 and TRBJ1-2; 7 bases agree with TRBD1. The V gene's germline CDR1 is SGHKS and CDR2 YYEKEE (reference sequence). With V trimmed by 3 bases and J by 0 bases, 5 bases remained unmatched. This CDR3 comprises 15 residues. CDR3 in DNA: TGTGCCAGCAGCTCCCAGGGGGGAGCTAACTATGGCTACACCTTC. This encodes CASSSQGGANYGYTF.

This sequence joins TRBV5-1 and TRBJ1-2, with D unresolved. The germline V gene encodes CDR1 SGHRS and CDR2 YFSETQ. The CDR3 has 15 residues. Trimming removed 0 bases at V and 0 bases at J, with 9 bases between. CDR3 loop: CASSLEPGTNYGYTF. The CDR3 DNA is TGCGCCAGCAGCTTGGAGCCAGGAACTAACTATGGCTACACCTTC.

The CDR3 DNA reads as TGTGCCAGCAGGGGACAGGGCCGCTCTGGAAACACCATATATTTT. This encodes CASRGQGRSGNTIYF. The chain has TRBV6-5 and TRBJ1-3; TRBD1 aligns across 9 bases. Germline values: CDR1 MNHEY, CDR2 SVGAGI. V was clipped by 6 bases and J by 0 bases; unmatched bases: 3. This CDR3 contains 15 residues.

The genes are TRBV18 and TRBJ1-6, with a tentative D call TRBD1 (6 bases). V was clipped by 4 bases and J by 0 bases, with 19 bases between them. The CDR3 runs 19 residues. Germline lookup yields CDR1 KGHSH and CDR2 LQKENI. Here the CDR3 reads CASSRTDTGTSSYNSPLHF. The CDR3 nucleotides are TGTGCCAGCTCACGGACGGATACAGGGACCAGCTCCTATAATTCACCCCTCCACTTT.

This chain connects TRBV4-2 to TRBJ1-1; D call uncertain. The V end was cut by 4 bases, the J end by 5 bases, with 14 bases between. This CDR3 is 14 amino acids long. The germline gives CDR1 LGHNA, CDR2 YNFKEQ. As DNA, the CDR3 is TGTGCCAGCAGCCTCCCCCTCAGCGGGACTGAAGCTTTCTTT. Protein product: CASSLPLSGTEAFF.

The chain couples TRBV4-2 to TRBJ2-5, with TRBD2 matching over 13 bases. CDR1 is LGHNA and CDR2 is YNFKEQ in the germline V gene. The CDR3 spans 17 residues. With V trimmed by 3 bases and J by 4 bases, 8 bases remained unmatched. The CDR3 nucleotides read TGTGCCAGCAGCCAGGAACTAGCGGGGGGGCTAAGAGAGACCCAGTACTTC. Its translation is CASSQELAGGLRETQYF.

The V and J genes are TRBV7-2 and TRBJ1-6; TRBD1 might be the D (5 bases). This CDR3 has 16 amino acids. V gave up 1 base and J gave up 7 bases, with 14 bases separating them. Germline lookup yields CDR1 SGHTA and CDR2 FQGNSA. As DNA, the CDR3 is TGTGCCAGCAGCTTAGGATCAGGGACTGCGAATTCACCCCTCCACTTT. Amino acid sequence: CASSLGSGTANSPLHF.

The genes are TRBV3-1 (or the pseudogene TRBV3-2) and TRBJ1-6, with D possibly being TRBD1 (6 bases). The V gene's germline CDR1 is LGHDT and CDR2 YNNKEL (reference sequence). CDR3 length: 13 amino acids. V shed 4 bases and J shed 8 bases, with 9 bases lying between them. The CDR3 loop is CASSLNRDSPLHF. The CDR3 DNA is TGTGCCAGCAGCCTGAACAGGGATTCACCCCTCCACTTT.

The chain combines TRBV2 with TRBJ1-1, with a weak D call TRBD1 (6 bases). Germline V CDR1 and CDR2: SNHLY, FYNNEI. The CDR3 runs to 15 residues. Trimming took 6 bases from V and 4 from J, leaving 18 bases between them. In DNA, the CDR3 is TGTGCCAGCAGGGGGGCCGGGGAAAAAAGCACTGAAGCTTTCTTT. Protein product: CASRGAGEKSTEAFF.

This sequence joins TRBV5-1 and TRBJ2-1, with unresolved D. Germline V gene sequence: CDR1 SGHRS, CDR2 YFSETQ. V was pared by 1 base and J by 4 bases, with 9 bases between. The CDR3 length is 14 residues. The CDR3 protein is CASSLTETYNEQFF. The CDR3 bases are TGCGCCAGCAGCTTGACAGAGACATACAATGAGCAGTTCTTC.

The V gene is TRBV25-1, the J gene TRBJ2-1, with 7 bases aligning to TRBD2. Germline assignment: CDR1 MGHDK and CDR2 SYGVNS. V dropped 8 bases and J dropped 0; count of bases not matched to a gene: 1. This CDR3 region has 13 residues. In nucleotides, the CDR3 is TGTGCCAGCCGCGGGGGCTCCTACAATGAGCAGTTCTTC. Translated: CASRGGSYNEQFF.

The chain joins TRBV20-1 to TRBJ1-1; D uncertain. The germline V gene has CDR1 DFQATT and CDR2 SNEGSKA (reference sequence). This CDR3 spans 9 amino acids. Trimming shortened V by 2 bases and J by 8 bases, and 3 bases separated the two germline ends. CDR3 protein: CSARQEAFF. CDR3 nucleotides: TGCAGTGCTAGACAGGAAGCTTTCTTT.

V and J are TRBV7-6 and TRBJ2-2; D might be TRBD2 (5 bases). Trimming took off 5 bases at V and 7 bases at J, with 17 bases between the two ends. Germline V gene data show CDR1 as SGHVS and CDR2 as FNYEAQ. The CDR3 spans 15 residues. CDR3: CASSPDGPGVGELFF. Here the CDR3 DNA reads TGTGCCAGCAGCCCCGATGGGCCCGGGGTCGGGGAGCTGTTTTTT.

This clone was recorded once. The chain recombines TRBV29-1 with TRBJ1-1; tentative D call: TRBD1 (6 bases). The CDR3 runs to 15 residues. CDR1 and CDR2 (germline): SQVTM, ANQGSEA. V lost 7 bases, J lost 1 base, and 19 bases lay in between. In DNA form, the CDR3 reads TGCAGCGCCAAAAGGCGCCAGGGGAGGAACACTGAAGCTTTCTTT. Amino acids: CSAKRRQGRNTEAFF.

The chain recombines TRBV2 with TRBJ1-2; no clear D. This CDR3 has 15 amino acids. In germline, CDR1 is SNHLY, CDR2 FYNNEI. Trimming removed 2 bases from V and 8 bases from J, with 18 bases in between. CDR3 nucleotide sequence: TGTGCCAGCAGTGAACCCCGAGAGGGTCTCGGCGGCTACACCTTC. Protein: CASSEPREGLGGYTF.

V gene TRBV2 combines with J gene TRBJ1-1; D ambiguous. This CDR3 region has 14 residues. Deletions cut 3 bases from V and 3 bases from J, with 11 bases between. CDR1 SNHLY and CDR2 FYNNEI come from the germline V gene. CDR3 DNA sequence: TGTGCCAGCAGTGACCCTGTGGAGGACACTGAAGCTTTCTTT. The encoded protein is CASSDPVEDTEAFF.

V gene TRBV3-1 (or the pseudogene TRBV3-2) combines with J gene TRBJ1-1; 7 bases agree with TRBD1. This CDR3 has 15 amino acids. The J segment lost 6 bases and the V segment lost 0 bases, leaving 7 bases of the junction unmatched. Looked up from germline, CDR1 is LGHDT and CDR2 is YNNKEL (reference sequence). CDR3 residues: CASSQDTVQGSEAFF. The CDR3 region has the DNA TGTGCCAGCAGCCAAGACACGGTACAGGGGTCTGAAGCTTTCTTT.

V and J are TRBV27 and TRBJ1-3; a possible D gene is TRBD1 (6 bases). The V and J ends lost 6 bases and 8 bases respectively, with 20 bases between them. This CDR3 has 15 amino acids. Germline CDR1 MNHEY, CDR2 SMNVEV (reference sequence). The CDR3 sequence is CASRATGRGADTIYF. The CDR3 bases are TGTGCCAGCAGGGCCACGGGCAGGGGTGCTGACACCATATATTTT.